This TCR beta chain was captured in a study of cytomegalovirus exposure and HLA in healthy donors. This CDR3 contains 14 residues. CDR1 MGHDK and CDR2 SYGVNS come from the germline V gene. J lost 1 base, V lost 7 bases, and 5 bases had no gene match. This PCR relied on a set of 60 Vbeta primers and 13 Jbeta primers. Profiling relied on immunoSEQ multiplex PCR, and the TCRdb table lists in-frame clones only, not all of them. The table records 120,000 to 150,000 clones, around three quarters of them present only once. Sequencing was performed on PBMCs. The sequence derives from a man aged 40-49 years in good health and CMV-seronegative. The V and J genes are TRBV25-1 and TRBJ2-7; 9 bases match TRBD1. The CDR3, as DNA: TGTGCCAGCAAGGAGGACAGGGGTTCCTACGAGCAGTACTTC. It is translated as CASKEDRGSYEQYF.